This is a list of T cell receptor beta chains from one sample in a study of coeliac disease. The repertoire was sequenced with immunoSEQ multiplex PCR; TCRdb's copy has only in-frame clones and lacks some. Of 4,000 to 4,500 clones listed, nearly 70% were seen once; the top ten hold 11%. Sample: intraepithelial lymphocytes from the gut. The source is a woman between 18 and 29 years old with active celiac disease. The CDR3 runs from the conserved cysteine through the conserved F or W. D genes are given only for firm matches. Size tells how often a clone was seen (once, few, many) or the class of an expanded clone, and some rows leave it out.

abundance: .; len: 13; v_gene: TRBV5-4; d_gene: .; j_gene: TRBJ2-2; CDR3aa: CASSLEGLEELFF; CDR3nt: TGTGCCAGCAGCTTGGAGGGGTTGGAGGAGCTGTTTTTT
abundance: .; len: 16; v_gene: TRBV19; d_gene: .; j_gene: TRBJ2-5; CDR3aa: CASSPTLGVAGETQYF; CDR3nt: TGTGCCAGTAGTCCTACGTTGGGGGTGGCGGGGGAGACCCAGTACTTC
abundance: .; len: 14; v_gene: TRBV29-1; d_gene: .; j_gene: TRBJ1-2; CDR3aa: CSGRETPPNYGYTF; CDR3nt: TGCAGCGGGAGGGAGACACCTCCTAACTATGGCTACACCTTC
abundance: .; len: 14; v_gene: TRBV5-1; d_gene: TRBD2; j_gene: TRBJ2-7; CDR3aa: CASSFSVGGYEQYF; CDR3nt: TGCGCCAGCAGCTTTTCCGTGGGAGGGTACGAGCAGTACTTC
abundance: .; len: 14; v_gene: TRBV4-2; d_gene: TRBD1; j_gene: TRBJ2-1; CDR3aa: CASSQEGQGGEQFF; CDR3nt: TGTGCCAGCAGCCAAGAGGGACAGGGCGGCGAGCAGTTCTTC
abundance: .; len: 14; v_gene: TRBV25-1; d_gene: .; j_gene: TRBJ1-2; CDR3aa: CASSEARQFYGYTF; CDR3nt: TGTGCCAGCAGTGAGGCTAGGCAGTTCTATGGCTACACCTTC
abundance: .; len: 14; v_gene: TRBV5-4; d_gene: .; j_gene: TRBJ2-7; CDR3aa: CASSLERTSYEQYF; CDR3nt: TGTGCCAGCAGCTTAGAGCGGACCTCCTACGAGCAGTACTTC
abundance: .; len: 14; v_gene: TRBV5-4; d_gene: .; j_gene: TRBJ2-7; CDR3aa: CASSLAGATYEQYF; CDR3nt: TGTGCCAGCAGCTTGGCAGGGGCCACCTACGAGCAGTACTTC
abundance: .; len: 16; v_gene: TRBV11-2; d_gene: .; j_gene: TRBJ2-1; CDR3aa: CASSLDHLGGYNEQFF; CDR3nt: TGTGCCAGCAGCTTAGATCATTTAGGCGGTTACAATGAGCAGTTCTTC
abundance: .; len: 15; v_gene: TRBV11-2; d_gene: TRBD1; j_gene: TRBJ2-7; CDR3aa: CASSARQGPSYEQYF; CDR3nt: TGTGCCAGCAGCGCCCGACAGGGGCCTTCCTACGAGCAGTACTTC
abundance: .; len: 15; v_gene: TRBV10-3; d_gene: .; j_gene: TRBJ1-2; CDR3aa: CAISEAVWEGDGYTF; CDR3nt: TGTGCCATCAGTGAGGCTGTTTGGGAAGGGGATGGCTACACCTTC
abundance: .; len: 12; v_gene: TRBV2; d_gene: TRBD1; j_gene: TRBJ2-1; CDR3aa: CASRTGVDEQFF; CDR3nt: TGTGCCAGCAGGACAGGGGTCGATGAGCAGTTCTTC
abundance: .; len: 13; v_gene: TRBV19; d_gene: TRBD1; j_gene: TRBJ1-1; CDR3aa: CASSPTGGTEAFF; CDR3nt: TGTGCCAGTAGTCCCACAGGGGGAACTGAAGCTTTCTTT
abundance: .; len: 15; v_gene: TRBV7-2; d_gene: .; j_gene: TRBJ2-2; CDR3aa: CASRGGGVPTGELFF; CDR3nt: TGTGCCAGCAGGGGAGGGGGAGTCCCCACCGGGGAGCTGTTTTTT
abundance: once; len: 15; v_gene: TRBV6-5; d_gene: .; j_gene: TRBJ2-5; CDR3aa: CASSPGQVNLETQYF; CDR3nt: TGTGCCAGCAGTCCCGGTCAGGTTAACCTAGAGACCCAGTACTTC
abundance: .; len: 15; v_gene: TRBV6-4; d_gene: TRBD2; j_gene: TRBJ2-1; CDR3aa: CASSALPGGHNEQFF; CDR3nt: TGTGCCAGCAGCGCCCTTCCGGGGGGACACAATGAGCAGTTCTTC
abundance: .; len: 14; v_gene: TRBV6-6; d_gene: TRBD2; j_gene: TRBJ2-5; CDR3aa: CASRSGGNQETQYF; CDR3nt: TGTGCCAGCAGGAGCGGGGGGAATCAAGAGACCCAGTACTTC
abundance: .; len: 16; v_gene: TRBV18; d_gene: TRBD1; j_gene: TRBJ2-4; CDR3aa: CASSRGQGLAKNIQYF; CDR3nt: TGTGCCAGCTCACGCGGACAGGGACTAGCCAAAAACATTCAGTACTTC
abundance: .; len: 15; v_gene: TRBV11-2; d_gene: .; j_gene: TRBJ1-1; CDR3aa: CASSLERELNTEAFF; CDR3nt: TGTGCCAGCAGCTTAGAACGGGAATTGAACACTGAAGCTTTCTTT
abundance: .; len: 15; v_gene: TRBV7-2; d_gene: .; j_gene: TRBJ2-1; CDR3aa: CASSLGGAGGNAQFF; CDR3nt: TGTGCCAGCAGCTTAGGAGGGGCAGGGGGGAATGCGCAGTTCTTC
abundance: .; len: 14; v_gene: TRBV5-5; d_gene: TRBD2; j_gene: TRBJ2-7; CDR3aa: CASSLTTAGDEQYF; CDR3nt: TGTGCCAGCAGCTTGACGACAGCGGGAGACGAGCAGTACTTC
abundance: .; len: 16; v_gene: TRBV7-9; d_gene: .; j_gene: TRBJ2-7; CDR3aa: CASSFHRSARSYEQYF; CDR3nt: TGTGCCAGCAGCTTTCACAGGTCCGCCCGCTCCTACGAGCAGTACTTC
abundance: .; len: 19; v_gene: TRBV4-2; d_gene: TRBD2; j_gene: TRBJ2-4; CDR3aa: CASSQEDAGGLVAKNIQYF; CDR3nt: TGTGCCAGCAGCCAAGAGGATGCGGGAGGGCTAGTAGCCAAAAACATTCAGTACTTC
abundance: .; len: 12; v_gene: TRBV30; d_gene: .; j_gene: TRBJ1-1; CDR3aa: CAWDQGSTEAFF; CDR3nt: TGTGCCTGGGATCAGGGGAGCACTGAAGCTTTCTTT
abundance: .; len: 14; v_gene: TRBV30; d_gene: TRBD1; j_gene: TRBJ2-3; CDR3aa: CAWSSGTGTDTQYF; CDR3nt: TGTGCCTGGAGTTCCGGGACAGGCACAGATACGCAGTATTTT
abundance: .; len: 13; v_gene: TRBV13; d_gene: TRBD2; j_gene: TRBJ2-5; CDR3aa: CASQSGRKGTQYF; CDR3nt: TGTGCCAGCCAGAGCGGGAGGAAGGGGACCCAGTACTTC
abundance: .; len: 13; v_gene: TRBV5-8; d_gene: .; j_gene: TRBJ2-7; CDR3aa: CASSWGVAYEQYF; CDR3nt: TGTGCCAGCAGCTGGGGGGTAGCCTACGAGCAGTACTTC
abundance: once; len: 14; v_gene: TRBV6-5; d_gene: TRBD1; j_gene: TRBJ2-5; CDR3aa: CASSPWTGRETQYF; CDR3nt: TGTGCCAGCAGTCCGTGGACAGGCCGAGAGACCCAGTACTTC
abundance: .; len: 16; v_gene: TRBV5-4; d_gene: .; j_gene: TRBJ2-5; CDR3aa: CASSFVSGLAKETQYF; CDR3nt: TGTGCCAGCAGCTTCGTATCCGGGCTAGCGAAAGAGACCCAGTACTTC